The clone carrying this T cell receptor (beta chain) has ten or more counts. As to time point: newly diagnosed GD, antithyroid drugs for less than 3 months. The TCR library was prepared using RNA isolated from PBMCs. In building TCR beta libraries, iRepertoire HTBI primers were used together with Arm-PCR of CDR3 regions. In TCRdb, the multiplex PCR reads were re-called with MiXCR into one record per CDR3 protein. Counted here are about 300,000 distinct CDR3 sequences, 15% to 20% occurring once; the ten biggest clones make up more than 30%. CDR1 is LGHDT, CDR2 YNNKEL, per germline (reference sequence). CDR3 length equals 12 residues. V was pared by 4 bases and J by 6 bases, with 10 bases between. The sample belongs to a study of regulatory T cells in long-lasting Graves disease.

The chain recombines TRBV3-1 with TRBJ2-7, with D perhaps TRBD1 (6 bases). Sequencing used peripheral blood mononuclear cells (PBMCs), obtained at new diagnosis, from a patient treated with antithyroid drugs. This sequence originates from a female donor with Graves disease. The CDR3 DNA sequence: TGTGCCAGCAGCCTACAGGGAAGCGAGCAGTACTTC. Its protein product is CASSLQGSEQYF.